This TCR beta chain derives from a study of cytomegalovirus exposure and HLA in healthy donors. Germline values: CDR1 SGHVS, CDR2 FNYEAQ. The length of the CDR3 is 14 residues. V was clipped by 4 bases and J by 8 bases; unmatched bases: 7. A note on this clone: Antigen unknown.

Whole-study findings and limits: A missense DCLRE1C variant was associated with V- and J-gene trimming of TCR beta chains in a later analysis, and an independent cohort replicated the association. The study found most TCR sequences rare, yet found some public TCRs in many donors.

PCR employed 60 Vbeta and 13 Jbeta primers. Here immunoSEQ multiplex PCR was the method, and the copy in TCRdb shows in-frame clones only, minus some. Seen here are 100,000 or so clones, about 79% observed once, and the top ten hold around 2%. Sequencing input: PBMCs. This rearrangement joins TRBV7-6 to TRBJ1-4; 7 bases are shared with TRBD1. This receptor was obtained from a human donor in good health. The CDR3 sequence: CASSSGGLWEKLFF. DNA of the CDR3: TGTGCCAGCAGCTCAGGGGGTTTGTGGGAAAAACTGTTTTTT. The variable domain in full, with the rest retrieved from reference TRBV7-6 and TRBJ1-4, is GAGVSQSPRYKVTKRGQDVALRCDPISGHVSLYWYRQALGQGPEFLTYFNYEAQQDKSGLPNDRFSAERPEGSISTLTIQRTEQRDSAMYRCASSSGGLWEKLFFGSGTQLSVL.